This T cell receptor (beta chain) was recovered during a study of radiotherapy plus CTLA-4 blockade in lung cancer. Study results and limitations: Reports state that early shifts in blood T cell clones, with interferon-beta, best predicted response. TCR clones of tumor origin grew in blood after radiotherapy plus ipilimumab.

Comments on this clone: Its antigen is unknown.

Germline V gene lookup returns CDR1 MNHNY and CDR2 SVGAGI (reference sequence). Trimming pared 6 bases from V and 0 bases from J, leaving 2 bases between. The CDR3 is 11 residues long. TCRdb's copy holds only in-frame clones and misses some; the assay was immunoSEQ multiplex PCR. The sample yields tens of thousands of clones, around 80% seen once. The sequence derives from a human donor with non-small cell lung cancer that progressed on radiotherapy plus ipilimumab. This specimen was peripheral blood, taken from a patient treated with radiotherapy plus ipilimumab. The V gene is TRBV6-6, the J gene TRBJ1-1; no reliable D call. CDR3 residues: CASRMNTEAFF. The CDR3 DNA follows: TGTGCCAGCAGGATGAACACTGAAGCTTTCTTT.